Shown below are 5 T cell receptor beta chains from a single sample sequenced in a study of control samples from healthy donors and cancer patients. Here immunoSEQ multiplex PCR was the method, and the copy in TCRdb shows in-frame clones only, minus some. The data show about 170,000 clones, around 90% seen once. Sequencing used blood. The receptors were gathered from a woman in her thirties in good health.

This rearrangement joins TRBV19 to TRBJ1-1; 8 nucleotides match TRBD1. The J segment lost 3 bases and the V segment lost 5 bases, leaving 8 bases of the junction unmatched. Germline V gene data show CDR1 as LNHDA and CDR2 as SQIVND (reference sequence). This CDR3 has 15 amino acids. The CDR3, as DNA: TGTGCCAGTAGTGAAACCCTACAGGGGGACACTGAAGCTTTCTTT. Translated, it gives CASSETLQGDTEAFF.

This clone was detected a few times. V is TRBV5-6 and J is TRBJ2-1; weak D call: TRBD2 (6 bases). Germline V gene sequence: CDR1 SGHDT, CDR2 YYEEEE. Trimming left V 4 bases short and J 7 bases short, with 18 bases between. This CDR3 is 15 amino acids long. The CDR3 DNA sequence: TGTGCCAGCAGCGGGGCGGGGCGCCTTAAAAATGAGCAGTTCTTC. Translating gives CASSGAGRLKNEQFF.

This sequence joins TRBV3-1 (or the pseudogene TRBV3-2) and TRBJ1-6; a weak D match, TRBD1 (6 bases). Germline CDR1 and CDR2: LGHDT and YNNKEL (reference sequence). V was clipped by 1 base and J by 5 bases, with 9 bases between them. The CDR3 spans 15 residues. Here the CDR3 reads CASSQGTANNSPLHF. CDR3 in DNA: TGTGCCAGCAGCCAAGGGACAGCAAATAATTCACCCCTCCACTTT.

This clone showed up many times. An end of the junction does not agree with germline; a read error may underlie this. The V gene is TRBV15, the J gene TRBJ1-6, with TRBD1 as a possible D gene (5 bases). CDR3 length equals 13 residues. CDR1 and CDR2 (germline): LNHNV, YYDKDF (reference sequence). Here the CDR3 reads CATSRDRDSPLHF. The CDR3 DNA sequence: TGTGCCACCAGCCGAGACAGAGATTCACCCCTCCACTTT. Variable domain in full (rest from reference TRBV15 and TRBJ1-6): DAMVIQNPRYQVTQFGKPVTLSCSQTLNHNVMYWYQQKSSQAPKLLFHYYDKDFNNEADTPDNFQSRRPNTSFCFLDIRSPGLGDTAMYLCATSRDRDSPLHFGNGTRLTVT.

The chain has TRBV7-9 and TRBJ1-1, with 7 bases aligning to TRBD1. CDR3 length: 15 amino acids. Per germline, CDR1 SEHNR and CDR2 FQNEAQ (reference sequence). The J segment lost 5 bases and the V segment lost 6 bases, leaving 12 bases of the junction unmatched. The CDR3 DNA sequence: TGTGCCAGCAGTTGGCCACAAACAGGGGCTACTGAAGCTTTCTTT. This codes for CASSWPQTGATEAFF.